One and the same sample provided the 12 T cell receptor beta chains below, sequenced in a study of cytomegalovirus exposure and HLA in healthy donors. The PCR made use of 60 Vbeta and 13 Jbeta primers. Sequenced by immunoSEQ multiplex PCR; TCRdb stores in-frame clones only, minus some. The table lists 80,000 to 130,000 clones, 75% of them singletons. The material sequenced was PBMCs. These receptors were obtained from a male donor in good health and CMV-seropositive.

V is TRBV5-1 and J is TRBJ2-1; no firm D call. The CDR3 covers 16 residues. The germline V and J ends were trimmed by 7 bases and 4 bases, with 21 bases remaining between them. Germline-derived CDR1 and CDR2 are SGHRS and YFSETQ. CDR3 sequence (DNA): TGCGCCAGCTCCTCCCCCATAACAGACATATACAATGAGCAGTTCTTC. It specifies CASSSPITDIYNEQFF. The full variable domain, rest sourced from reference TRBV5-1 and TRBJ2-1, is KAGVTQTPRYLIKTRGQQVTLSCSPISGHRSVSWYQQTPGQGLQFLFEYFSETQRNKGNFPGRFSGRQFSNSRSEMNVSTLELGDSALYLCASSSPITDIYNEQFFGPGTRLTVL.

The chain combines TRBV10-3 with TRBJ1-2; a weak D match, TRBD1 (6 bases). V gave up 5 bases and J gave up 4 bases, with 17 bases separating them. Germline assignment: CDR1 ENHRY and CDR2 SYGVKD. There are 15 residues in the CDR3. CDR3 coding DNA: TGTGCCATCAGTCCCGAACAGGGATACGGCTATGGCTACACCTTC. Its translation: CAISPEQGYGYGYTF.

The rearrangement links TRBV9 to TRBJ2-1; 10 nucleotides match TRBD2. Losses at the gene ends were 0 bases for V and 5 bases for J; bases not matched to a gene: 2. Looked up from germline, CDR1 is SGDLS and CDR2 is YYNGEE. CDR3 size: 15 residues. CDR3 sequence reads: CASSVVLAGNNEQFF. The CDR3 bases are TGTGCCAGCAGCGTAGTACTAGCGGGAAACAATGAGCAGTTCTTC.

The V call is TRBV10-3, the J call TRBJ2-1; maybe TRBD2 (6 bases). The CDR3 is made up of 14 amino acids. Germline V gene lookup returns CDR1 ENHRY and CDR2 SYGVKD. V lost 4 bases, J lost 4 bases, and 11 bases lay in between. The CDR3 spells CAISAPGGYNEQFF. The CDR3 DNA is TGTGCCATCAGTGCCCCCGGGGGTTACAATGAGCAGTTCTTC.

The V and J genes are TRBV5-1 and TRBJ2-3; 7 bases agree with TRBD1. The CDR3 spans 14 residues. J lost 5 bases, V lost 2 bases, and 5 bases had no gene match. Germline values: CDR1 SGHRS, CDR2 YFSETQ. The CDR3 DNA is TGCGCCAGCAGCTTTACCAACAGGGGAGATACGCAGTATTTT. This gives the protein CASSFTNRGDTQYF. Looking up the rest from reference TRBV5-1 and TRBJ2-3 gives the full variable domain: KAGVTQTPRYLIKTRGQQVTLSCSPISGHRSVSWYQQTPGQGLQFLFEYFSETQRNKGNFPGRFSGRQFSNSRSEMNVSTLELGDSALYLCASSFTNRGDTQYFGPGTRLTVL.

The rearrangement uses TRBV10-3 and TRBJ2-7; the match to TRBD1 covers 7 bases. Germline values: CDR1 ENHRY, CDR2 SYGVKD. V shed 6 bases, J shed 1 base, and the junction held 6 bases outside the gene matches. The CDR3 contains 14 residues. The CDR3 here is CAIRGQGVSYEQYF. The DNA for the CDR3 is TGTGCCATCAGGGGTCAGGGGGTTTCCTACGAGCAGTACTTC.

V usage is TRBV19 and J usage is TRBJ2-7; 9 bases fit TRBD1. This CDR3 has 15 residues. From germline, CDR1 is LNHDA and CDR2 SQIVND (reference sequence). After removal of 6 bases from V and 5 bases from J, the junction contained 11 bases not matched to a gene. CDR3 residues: CASSLRTGEGHEQYF. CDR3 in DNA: TGTGCCAGTAGCCTAAGGACAGGGGAGGGCCACGAGCAGTACTTC.

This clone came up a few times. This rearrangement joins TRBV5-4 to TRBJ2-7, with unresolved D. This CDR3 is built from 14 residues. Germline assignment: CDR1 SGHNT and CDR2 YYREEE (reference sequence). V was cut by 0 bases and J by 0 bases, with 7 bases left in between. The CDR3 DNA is TGTGCCAGCAGCTTGGGAGGAAGCTCCTACGAGCAGTACGTC. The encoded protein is CASSLGGSSYEQYV.

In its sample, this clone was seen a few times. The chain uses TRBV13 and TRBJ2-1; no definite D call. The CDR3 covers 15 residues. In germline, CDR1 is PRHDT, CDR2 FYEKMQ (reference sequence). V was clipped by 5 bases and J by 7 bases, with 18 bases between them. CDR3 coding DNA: TGTGCCAGCAGCCCCTCTTTAACGGAGAGAAATGAGCAGTTCTTC. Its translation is CASSPSLTERNEQFF.

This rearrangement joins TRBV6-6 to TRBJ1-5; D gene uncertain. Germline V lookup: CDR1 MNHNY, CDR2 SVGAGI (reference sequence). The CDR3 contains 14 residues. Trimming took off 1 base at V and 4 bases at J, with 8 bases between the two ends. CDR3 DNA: TGTGCCAGCAGTTACTTGAGGAATAATCAGCCCCAGCATTTT. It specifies CASSYLRNNQPQHF.

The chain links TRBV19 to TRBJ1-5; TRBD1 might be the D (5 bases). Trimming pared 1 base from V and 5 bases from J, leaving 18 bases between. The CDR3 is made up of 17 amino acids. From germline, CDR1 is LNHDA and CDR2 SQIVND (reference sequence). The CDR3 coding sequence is TGTGCCAGTAGTATAGCGGCGGGGGGAGAGGCACATCAGCCCCAGCATTTT. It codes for CASSIAAGGEAHQPQHF.

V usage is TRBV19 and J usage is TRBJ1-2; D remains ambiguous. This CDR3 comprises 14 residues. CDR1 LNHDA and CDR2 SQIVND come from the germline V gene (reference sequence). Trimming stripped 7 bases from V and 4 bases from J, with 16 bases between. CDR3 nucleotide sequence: TGTGCCAGTACCTCGGACCGGAGGACCTATGGCTACACCTTC. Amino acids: CASTSDRRTYGYTF.